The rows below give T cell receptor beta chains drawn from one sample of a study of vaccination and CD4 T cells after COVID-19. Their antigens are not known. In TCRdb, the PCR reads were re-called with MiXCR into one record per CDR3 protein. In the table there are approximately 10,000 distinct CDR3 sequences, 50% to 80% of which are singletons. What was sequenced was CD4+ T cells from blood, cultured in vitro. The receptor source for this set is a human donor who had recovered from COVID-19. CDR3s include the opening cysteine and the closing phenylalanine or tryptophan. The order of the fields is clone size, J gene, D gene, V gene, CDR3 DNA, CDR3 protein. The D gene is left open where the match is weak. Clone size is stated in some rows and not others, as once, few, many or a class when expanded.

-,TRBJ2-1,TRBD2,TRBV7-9,TGTGCCAGCAGCTCTTATAGCGGGAGTACCTACAATGAGCAGTTCTTC,CASSSYSGSTYNEQFF
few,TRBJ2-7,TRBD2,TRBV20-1,TGCAGTGCTACCAGACTAGCGGGAGAGGGAGAGTACTTC,CSATRLAGEGEYF
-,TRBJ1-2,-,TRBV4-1,TGCGCCAGCAGCCAAGAGCAGGAAGCGGATGGCTACACCTTC,CASSQEQEADGYTF
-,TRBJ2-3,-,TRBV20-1,TGCAGTACCCTCTGGGGACTGATCACAGATACGCAGTATTTT,CSTLWGLITDTQYF
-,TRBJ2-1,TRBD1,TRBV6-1,TGTGCCAGCAGTAGGACCGGGACAGGGGGCGGCGATGAGCAGTTCTTC,CASSRTGTGGGDEQFF
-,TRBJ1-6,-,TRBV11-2,TGTGCCAGCAGCTTATTCGGTCCCTATAATTCACCCCTCCACTTT,CASSLFGPYNSPLHF
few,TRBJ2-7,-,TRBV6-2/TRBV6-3,TGTGCCAGCAGCGGGTGGGTGAGCTCCTACGAGCAGTACTTC,CASSGWVSSYEQYF
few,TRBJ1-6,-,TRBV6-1,TGTGCCAGCAGACAAGCGATAAACTCCTATAATTCACCCCTCCACTTT,CASRQAINSYNSPLHF
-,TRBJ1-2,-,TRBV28,TGTGCCAGCAGCACCGCGGGAGGGGGTCGTGGCTACACCTTC,CASSTAGGGRGYTF
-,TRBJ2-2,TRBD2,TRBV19,TGTGCCAGTAGTATGGGCGGGGGCACCGGGGAGCTGTTTTTT,CASSMGGGTGELFF
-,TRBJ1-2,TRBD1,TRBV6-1,TGTGCCAGCAGCATTAGGACAGGGGGCATTGGCTACACCTTC,CASSIRTGGIGYTF
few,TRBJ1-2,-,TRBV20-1,TGCAGTGCTACACAAAATACCCTCTATGGCTACACCTTC,CSATQNTLYGYTF
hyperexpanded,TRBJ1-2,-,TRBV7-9,TGTGCCAGCAGCTTAGCGAGCACATACAGCAACTATGGCTACACCTTC,CASSLASTYSNYGYTF
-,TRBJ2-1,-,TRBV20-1,TGCAGTGCCTCACTAACAGACAATGAGCAGTTCTTC,CSASLTDNEQFF
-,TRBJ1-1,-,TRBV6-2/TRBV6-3,TGTGCCAGCAGTTACTCGTTGGAGGTACCCAGCACTGAAGCTTTCTTT,CASSYSLEVPSTEAFF
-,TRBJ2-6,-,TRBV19,TGTGCCAGCAAAGTGGGAGTGGCAGGGGCCAACGTCCTGACTTTC,CASKVGVAGANVLTF
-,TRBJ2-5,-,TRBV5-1,TGCGCCAGCAGCTTGGGGCATGGGCAAGAGACCCAGTACTTC,CASSLGHGQETQYF
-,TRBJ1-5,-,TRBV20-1,TGCAGTGCTTCACAGGGCCAGCCCCAGCATTTT,CSASQGQPQHF
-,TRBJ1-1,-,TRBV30,TGTGCCTGGAGTGTGGGACTTGAAGCTTTCTTT,CAWSVGLEAFF
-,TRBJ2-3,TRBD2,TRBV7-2,TGTGCCAGCAGCTTAGGAGGACTAGTGGGCACAGATACGCAGTATTTT,CASSLGGLVGTDTQYF
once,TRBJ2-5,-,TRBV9,TGTGCCAGCAGCACTACGGGGGCCCGAGAGACCCAGTACTTC,CASSTTGARETQYF
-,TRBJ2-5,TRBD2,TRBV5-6,TGTGCCAGCAGCTTGGCGGGGGGAGAGACCCAGTACTTC,CASSLAGGETQYF
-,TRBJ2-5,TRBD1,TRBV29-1,TGCAGCGTTTCCGGGACAGGGGGCGTTGAGACCCAGTACTTC,CSVSGTGGVETQYF
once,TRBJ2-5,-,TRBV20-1,TGCAGTGCCCCGGCTGGGACCCAGTACTTC,CSAPAGTQYF
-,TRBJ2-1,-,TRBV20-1,TGCAGTGCTAGTATCCTAAGCTCCTACAATGAGCAGTTCTTC,CSASILSSYNEQFF
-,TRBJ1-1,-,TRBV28,TGTGCCAGCAGCTCTATAGGACAGATGAACACTGAAGCTTTCTTT,CASSSIGQMNTEAFF
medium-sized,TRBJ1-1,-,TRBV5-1,TGCGCCAGCAGCACAGAGGGGCTTTATTGGGGAACTGAAGCTTTCTTT,CASSTEGLYWGTEAFF
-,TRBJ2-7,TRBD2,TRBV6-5,TGTGCCAGCAGTTCTCCTAGCGGGGAGGCCTCCTACGAGCAGTACTTC,CASSSPSGEASYEQYF
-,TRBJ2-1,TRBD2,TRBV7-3,TGTGCCAGCAGCCTTTTCGGGACTAGCTGGGGCGAGGTTTACAATGAGCAGTTCTTC,CASSLFGTSWGEVYNEQFF
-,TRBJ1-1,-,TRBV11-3,TGTGCCACCCAGGGCCAGAACACTGAAGCTTTCTTT,CATQGQNTEAFF
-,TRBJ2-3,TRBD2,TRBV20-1,TGCAGTGCTAACCCCCAGACTAGCGGGAGGTACACAGATACGCAGTATTTT,CSANPQTSGRYTDTQYF
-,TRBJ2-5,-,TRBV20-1,TGCAGTGCTAGAGATGCAGGGGAGGAGACCCAGTACTTC,CSARDAGEETQYF
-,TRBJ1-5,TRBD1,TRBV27,TGTGCCACCCGACGGACAGGGGATAGCAATCAGCCCCAGCATTTT,CATRRTGDSNQPQHF
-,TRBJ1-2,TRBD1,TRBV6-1,TGTGCCAGCAGAAGCCGGGACAGAGTCTATGGCTACACCTTC,CASRSRDRVYGYTF
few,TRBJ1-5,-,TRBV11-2,TGTGCCAGCAGCACGGGACGGCAACCTAATCAGCCCCAGCATTTT,CASSTGRQPNQPQHF
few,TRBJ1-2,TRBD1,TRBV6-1,TGTGCCAGCAGCCTAGGCGGGACAGGGGGCCGGAAAGGGAGCTACACCTTC,CASSLGGTGGRKGSYTF
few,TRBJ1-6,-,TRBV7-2,TGTGCCAGCAGCTTATTGAATTCACCCCTCCACTTT,CASSLLNSPLHF